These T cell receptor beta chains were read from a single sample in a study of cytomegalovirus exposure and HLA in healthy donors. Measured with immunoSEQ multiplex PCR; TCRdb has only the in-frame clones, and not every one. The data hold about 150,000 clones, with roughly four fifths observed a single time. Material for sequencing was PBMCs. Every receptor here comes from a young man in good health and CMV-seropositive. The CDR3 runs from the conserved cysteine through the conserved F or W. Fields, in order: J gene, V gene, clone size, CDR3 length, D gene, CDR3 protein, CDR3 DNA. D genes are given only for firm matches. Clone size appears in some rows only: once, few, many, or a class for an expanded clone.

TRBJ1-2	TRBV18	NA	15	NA	CASSPAEADGWGYTF	TGTGCCAGCTCACCGGCGGAGGCGGACGGATGGGGCTACACCTTC
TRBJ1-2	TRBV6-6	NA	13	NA	CASSEVVGYGYTF	TGTGCCAGCAGCGAGGTGGTTGGGTATGGCTACACCTTC
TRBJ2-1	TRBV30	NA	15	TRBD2	CAWSVGGSSYNEQFF	TGTGCCTGGAGTGTCGGGGGGAGCTCCTACAATGAGCAGTTCTTC
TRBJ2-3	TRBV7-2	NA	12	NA	CASSPEADTQYF	TGTGCCAGCAGCCCAGAAGCAGATACGCAGTATTTT
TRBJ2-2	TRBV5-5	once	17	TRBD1	CASSLGLGQINTGELFF	TGTGCCAGCAGCTTGGGCCTGGGACAGATAAACACCGGGGAGCTGTTTTTT
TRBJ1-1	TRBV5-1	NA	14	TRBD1	CASSGGQGNTEAFF	TGCGCCAGCAGCGGGGGACAGGGGAACACTGAAGCTTTCTTT
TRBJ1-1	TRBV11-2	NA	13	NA	CASSLGSNTEAFF	TGTGCCAGCAGCTTAGGAAGCAACACTGAAGCTTTCTTT
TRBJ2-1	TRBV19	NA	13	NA	CASSWDILNEQFF	TGTGCCAGTAGTTGGGACATTCTAAATGAGCAGTTCTTC
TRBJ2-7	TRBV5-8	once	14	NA	CASSLRTDSYEQYF	TGTGCCAGCAGCTTGAGGACAGATTCATACGAGCAGTACTTC
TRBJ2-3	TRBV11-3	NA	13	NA	CASSLGPTDTQYF	TGTGCCAGCAGCTTGGGGCCCACAGATACGCAGTATTTT
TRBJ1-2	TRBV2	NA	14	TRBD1	CASSDRDRFYGYTF	TGTGCCAGCAGCGATAGGGACAGGTTCTATGGCTACACCTTC
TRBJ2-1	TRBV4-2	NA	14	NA	CASSFASGINEQFF	TGTGCCAGCAGCTTTGCTAGTGGCATAAATGAGCAGTTCTTC
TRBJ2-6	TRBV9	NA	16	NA	CASSVGGLSGANVLTF	TGTGCCAGCAGCGTAGGTGGGCTCTCTGGGGCCAACGTCCTGACTTTC
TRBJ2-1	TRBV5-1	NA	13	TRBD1	CASSGTGYNEQFF	TGCGCCAGCAGCGGGACAGGGTACAATGAGCAGTTCTTC
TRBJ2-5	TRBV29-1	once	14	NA	CSVDRGTGIETQYF	TGCAGCGTTGATAGGGGTACAGGGATAGAGACCCAGTACTTC
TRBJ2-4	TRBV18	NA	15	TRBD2	CASSPEAGIKNIQYF	TGTGCCAGCTCTCCGGAAGCGGGGATTAAAAACATTCAGTACTTC
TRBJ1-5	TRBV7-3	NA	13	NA	CASSYLQSSPQHF	TGTGCCAGCAGCTACCTGCAGTCGTCGCCCCAGCATTTT
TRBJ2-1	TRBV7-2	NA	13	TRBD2	CASSFTSGTEQFF	TGTGCCAGCAGCTTTACTAGCGGGACTGAGCAGTTCTTC
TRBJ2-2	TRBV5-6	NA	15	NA	CATSGLRIGSGELFF	TGTGCCACCTCGGGACTCCGAATCGGGTCCGGGGAGCTGTTTTTT
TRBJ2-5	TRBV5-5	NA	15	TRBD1	CASSLAGTVIKTQYF	TGTGCCAGCAGCTTGGCGGGGACAGTTATAAAGACCCAGTACTTC
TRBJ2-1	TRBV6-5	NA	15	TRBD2	CASSRGLADYNEQFF	TGTGCCAGCAGTCGCGGACTAGCAGATTACAATGAGCAGTTCTTC
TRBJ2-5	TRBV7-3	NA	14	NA	CASSRDKNQETQYF	TGTGCCAGCAGCCGGGACAAAAATCAAGAGACCCAGTACTTC
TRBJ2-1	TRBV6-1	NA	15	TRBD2	CASRTSGSSYNEQFF	TGTGCCAGCAGGACTAGCGGTAGCTCCTACAATGAGCAGTTCTTC
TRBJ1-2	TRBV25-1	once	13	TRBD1	CASRGQELGGYTF	TGTGCCAGCCGGGGACAGGAATTGGGTGGCTACACCTTC
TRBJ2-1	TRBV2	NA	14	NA	CASRQGGSYNEQFF	TGTGCCAGCAGGCAGGGCGGTTCCTACAATGAGCAGTTCTTC
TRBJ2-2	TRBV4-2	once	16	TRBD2	CASSSSGGANTGELFF	TGTGCCAGCAGCTCGAGTGGGGGGGCGAACACCGGGGAGCTGTTTTTT
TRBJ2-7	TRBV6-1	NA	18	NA	CASSEPLVVLRSSYEQYF	TGTGCCAGCAGTGAACCCCTTGTAGTACTGAGGAGCTCCTACGAGCAGTACTTC
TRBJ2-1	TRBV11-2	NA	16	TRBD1	CASSTHRDRGRNEQFF	TGTGCCAGCAGCACTCATCGGGACAGGGGTCGCAATGAGCAGTTCTTC
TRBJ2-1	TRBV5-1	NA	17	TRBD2	CASSPSPGLAGGNEQFF	TGCGCCAGCAGCCCCTCTCCGGGACTAGCGGGAGGCAATGAGCAGTTCTTC
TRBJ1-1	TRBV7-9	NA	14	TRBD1	CASSLVRGWTEAFF	TGTGCCAGCAGCTTAGTCAGGGGGTGGACTGAAGCTTTCTTT
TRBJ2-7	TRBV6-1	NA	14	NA	CASRGAETILEQYF	TGTGCCAGCAGGGGGGCCGAGACGATCCTCGAGCAGTACTTC
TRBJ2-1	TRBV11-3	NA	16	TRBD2	CASSLGSGTGGNEQFF	TGTGCCAGCAGCTTAGGTAGCGGGACTGGGGGGAATGAGCAGTTCTTC
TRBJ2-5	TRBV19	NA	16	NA	CASSTPGQPYQETQYF	TGTGCCAGTAGTACACCGGGACAACCGTACCAAGAGACCCAGTACTTC
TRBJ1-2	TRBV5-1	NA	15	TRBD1	CASSSSTGDGNGYTF	TGCGCCAGCAGCTCCTCGACAGGGGATGGGAATGGCTACACCTTC
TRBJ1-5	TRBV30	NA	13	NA	CAWSGVSNQPQHF	TGTGCCTGGAGTGGAGTTAGCAATCAGCCCCAGCATTTT
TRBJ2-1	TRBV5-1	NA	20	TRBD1	CASSPRPGTGVLSSYNEQFF	TGCGCCAGCAGCCCGCGACCCGGGACAGGGGTCTTAAGTTCCTACAATGAGCAGTTCTTC
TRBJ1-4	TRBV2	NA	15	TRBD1	CASSGQGYTNEKLFF	TGTGCCAGCAGTGGACAGGGATATACTAATGAAAAACTGTTTTTT
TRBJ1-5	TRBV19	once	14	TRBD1	CASRGLQGVEPQHF	TGTGCCAGTAGGGGTTTACAGGGGGTTGAGCCCCAGCATTTT
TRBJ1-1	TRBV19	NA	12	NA	CASRGSGTEAFF	TGTGCCAGTCGGGGATCGGGAACTGAAGCTTTCTTT
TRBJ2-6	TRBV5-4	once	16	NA	CASSFPEVSGANVLTF	TGTGCCAGCAGCTTCCCAGAGGTGTCTGGGGCCAACGTCCTGACTTTC
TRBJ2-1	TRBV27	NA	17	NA	CASSWEGGTTTYNEQFF	TGTGCCAGCAGTTGGGAGGGGGGGACCACTACCTACAATGAGCAGTTCTTC
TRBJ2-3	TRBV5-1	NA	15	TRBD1	CASSWTGGLGDTQYF	TGCGCCAGCAGCTGGACAGGGGGCCTTGGGGATACGCAGTATTTT
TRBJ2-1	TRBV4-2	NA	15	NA	CASSQVWGQNNEQFF	TGTGCCAGCAGCCAAGTATGGGGCCAGAACAATGAGCAGTTCTTC
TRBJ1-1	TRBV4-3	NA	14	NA	CASSRAGLNTEAFF	TGCGCCAGCAGCCGGGCAGGATTAAACACTGAAGCTTTCTTT
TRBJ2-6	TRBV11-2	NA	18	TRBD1	CASSTPDRGIPGANVLTF	TGTGCCAGCAGCACTCCGGACAGGGGCATCCCTGGGGCCAACGTCCTGACTTTC
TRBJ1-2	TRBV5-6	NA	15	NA	CASSPPAAANYGYTF	TGTGCCAGCAGTCCGCCTGCGGCAGCTAACTATGGCTACACCTTC
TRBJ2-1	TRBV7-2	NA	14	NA	CASSLPTHYNEQFF	TGTGCCAGCAGCTTACCTACGCATTACAATGAGCAGTTCTTC
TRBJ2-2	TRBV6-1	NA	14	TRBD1	CATQGQPNTGELFF	TGTGCCACGCAGGGACAGCCGAACACCGGGGAGCTGTTTTTT
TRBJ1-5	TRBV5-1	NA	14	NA	CASSSQGGNQPQHF	TGCGCCAGCAGCTCACAGGGAGGCAATCAGCCCCAGCATTTT
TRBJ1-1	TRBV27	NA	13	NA	CASGGGGNTEAFF	TGTGCCAGCGGTGGCGGGGGTAACACTGAAGCTTTCTTT
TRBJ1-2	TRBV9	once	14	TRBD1	CASSRDSEIAGSSF	TGTGCCAGCAGCCGGGACAGCGAAATAGCAGGCTCGTCCTTC
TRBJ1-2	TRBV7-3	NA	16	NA	CASSPEESLTPYGYTF	TGTGCCAGCAGCCCAGAGGAATCCCTAACGCCCTATGGCTACACCTTC
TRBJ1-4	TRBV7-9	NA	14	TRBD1	CASSLGTGNGKLFF	TGTGCCAGCAGCTTGGGGACAGGGAATGGAAAACTGTTTTTT
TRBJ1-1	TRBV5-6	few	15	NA	CASSQRIQENTEAFF	TGTGCCAGCAGCCAACGGATTCAGGAGAACACTGAAGCTTTCTTT
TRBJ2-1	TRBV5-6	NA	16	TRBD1	CASSYYVQGVYNEQFF	TGTGCCAGCAGCTATTATGTGCAGGGGGTATACAATGAGCAGTTCTTC
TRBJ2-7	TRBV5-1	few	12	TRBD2	CASSFSGGEQYF	TGCGCCAGCAGCTTTAGCGGGGGTGAGCAGTACTTC
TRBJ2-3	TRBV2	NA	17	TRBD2	CASSEVTPGLRTDTQYF	TGTGCCAGCAGTGAAGTCACCCCGGGACTACGCACAGATACGCAGTATTTT
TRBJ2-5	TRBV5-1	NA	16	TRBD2	CASSLAPSGGVETQYF	TGCGCCAGCAGCTTGGCTCCTAGCGGGGGGGTTGAGACCCAGTACTTC
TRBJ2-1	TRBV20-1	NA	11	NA	CSARADNEQFF	TGCAGTGCTAGAGCGGACAATGAGCAGTTCTTC